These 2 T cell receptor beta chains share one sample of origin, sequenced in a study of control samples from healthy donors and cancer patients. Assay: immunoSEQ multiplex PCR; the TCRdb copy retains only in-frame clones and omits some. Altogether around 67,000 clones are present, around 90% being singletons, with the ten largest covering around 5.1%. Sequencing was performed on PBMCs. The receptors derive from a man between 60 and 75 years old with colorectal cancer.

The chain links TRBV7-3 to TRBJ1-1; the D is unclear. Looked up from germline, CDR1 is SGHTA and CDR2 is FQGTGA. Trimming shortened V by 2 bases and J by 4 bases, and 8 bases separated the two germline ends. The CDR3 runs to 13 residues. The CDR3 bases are TGTGCCAGCAGCTTAGGACTGGGCACTGAAGCTTTCTTT. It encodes CASSLGLGTEAFF.

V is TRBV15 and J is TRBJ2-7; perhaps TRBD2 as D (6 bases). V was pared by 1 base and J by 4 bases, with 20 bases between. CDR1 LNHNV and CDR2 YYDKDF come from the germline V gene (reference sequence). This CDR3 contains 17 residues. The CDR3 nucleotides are TGTGCCACCAGCAGAGGCTTTTCCGGGACTGGGGTTTACGAGCAGTACTTC. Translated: CATSRGFSGTGVYEQYF.